This T cell receptor beta chain stems from a study of T cells in Graves' hyperthyroidism and ophthalmopathy (dated by TCRdb to about 2019). For the wider study: Peripheral blood was sampled at the time of initial diagnosis, prior to any treatment. A discovery cohort of approximately 100 patients, 43 with Graves' ophthalmopathy and approximately 55 with stable Graves' hyperthyroidism, was used to find distinguishing TCR V-J signatures. Prospective prediction of ophthalmopathy was tested in an independent validation cohort of 18 to 20 hyperthyroidism patients and some 17 patients who later progressed to ophthalmopathy. After sampling, hyperthyroidism patients received methimazole starting at 30 mg daily, and ophthalmopathy patients received high-dose intravenous methylprednisolone. The paper describes TCR Vbeta CDR3 sequencing of 135 peripheral blood samples, made up of some 40 ophthalmopathy patients, some 76 hyperthyroidism patients and 17 progressor patients. In addition, the study compared T-cell repertoires in thyroid tissue and in blood from roughly 6 Graves' hyperthyroidism patients. The roughly 91 discovery patients were randomly divided into training and test sets at a 7:3 ratio.

Stable Graves' hyperthyroidism was defined as the absence of progression to ophthalmopathy over 18 months of follow-up. Hyperthyroidism patients were newly diagnosed, had a disease duration of under 2 months, and were aged 18 to 65 years. Any patient with an uncontrolled infection, another autoimmune disease, pregnancy or lactation was excluded. Diagnoses were based on clinical symptoms, serum thyroxine and TRAb, thyroid ultrasound and orbital computed tomography. PBMCs were isolated from 7.5 to 10 ml of fresh peripheral blood by Ficoll-Paque density gradient centrifugation. Trizol reagent was used to extract total RNA, and RNA quality was then checked on an Agilent 2100 Bioanalyzer. As regards this clonotype: No cognate antigen has been identified for it. Base-call qualities are not available, and no considerably larger clone is one nucleotide away.

The TCR beta CDR3 regions were amplified from RNA transcripts. The TCR CDR3 was subjected to a first round of RT-PCR using the HTBI primer set and the Qiagen OneStep RT-PCR kit. Libraries were constructed in a second round of multiplex PCR, after which size selection and purification were performed. The libraries were sequenced on an Illumina HiSeq2000 using paired-end 100 bp reads. For the original study's pipeline: Raw data were processed with SOAPnuke, discarding reads with adapters, uncalled bases, mean Phred below 15, or no exact constant-primer or identifier match. COPE v1.2.5 was used to merge the high-quality paired reads, and each unique nucleotide sequence was defined as a clonotype. Clonotypes were aligned to IMGT TRBV, TRBD and TRBJ reference segments using MiTCR v1.1. The analysis included only V-J combinations with a frequency above 0.0001, which together covered around 99% of the repertoires. The TCS score was defined as F50 (clonal expansion) divided by E x V (chaos), with BLOSUM62-based TCRdist calculated between CDR3 peptides within each V-J. Welch's t-statistics and random forest reduced roughly 530 V-J features to 13, which were used in a naive Bayes classifier (R e1071). The public reads were run again by TCRdb, first through fastp at Q25 and then through MiXCR, and only productive beta chains were kept. Rows are combined by CDR3 protein, so each entry shows the most common genes and DNA. V and J calls and clone size were set by TCRdb, not the authors. The sample table records under 650,000 distinct CDR3 sequences; around 15% of these occur just once. 3.5% to 4% of the sample lies in the top ten.

Points the paper makes about the study in general: Blood samples also contained most of the expanded thyroid clonotypes (frequency above 0.001), which suggests that blood repertoires may reflect thyroid immune responses. A 13 V-J signature model separated ophthalmopathy from stable hyperthyroidism, with 87.88% sensitivity and 81.08% specificity in cross-validation and 80%/75% in testing. No statistical method was used to set the sample size in advance, and investigators knew the group allocation. In validation, progression to ophthalmopathy was predicted by the model with nearly 71% sensitivity and approximately 78% specificity, a median of about 6 months before onset.

This TCR was recovered from a woman aged 25 to 39 with Graves' hyperthyroidism. Material for sequencing was blood.

For the CDR3, the sequence is CSGFALRERLFF. The DNA sequence follows: TGCAGTGGATTCGCCCTCCGGGAGAGGCTGTTCTTC. The V and J segments used are TRBV20-1 and TRBJ2-1, and TRBD2 may be the D gene, going by 6 matching bases. The CDR3 covers 12 residues, taking in both the cysteine and the phenylalanine. Solely the CDR3 DNA is kept, with 36 bases framed from the first base. At the junction V is shortened by 7 bases and J by 15 bases, with 22 bases in between. According to the germline V gene (reference sequence), CDR1 reads DFQATT and CDR2 reads SNEGSKA.